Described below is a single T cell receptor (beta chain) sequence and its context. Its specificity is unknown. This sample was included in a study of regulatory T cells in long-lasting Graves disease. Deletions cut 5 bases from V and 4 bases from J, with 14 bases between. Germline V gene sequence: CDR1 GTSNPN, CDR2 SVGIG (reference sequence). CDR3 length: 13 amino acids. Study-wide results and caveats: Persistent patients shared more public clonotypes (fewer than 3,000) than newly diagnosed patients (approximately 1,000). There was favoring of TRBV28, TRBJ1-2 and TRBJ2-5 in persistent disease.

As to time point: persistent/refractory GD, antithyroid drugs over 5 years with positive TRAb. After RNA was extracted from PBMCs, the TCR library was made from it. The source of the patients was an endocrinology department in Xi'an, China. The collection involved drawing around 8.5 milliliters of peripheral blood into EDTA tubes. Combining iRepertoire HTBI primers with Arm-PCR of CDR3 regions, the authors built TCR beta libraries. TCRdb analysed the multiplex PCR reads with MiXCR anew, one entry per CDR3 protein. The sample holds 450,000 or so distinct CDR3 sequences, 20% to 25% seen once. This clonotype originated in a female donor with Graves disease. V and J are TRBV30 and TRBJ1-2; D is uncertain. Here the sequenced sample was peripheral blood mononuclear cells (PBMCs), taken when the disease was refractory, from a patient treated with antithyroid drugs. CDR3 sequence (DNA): TGTGCCTGGCAAGACGACTACCTCTATGGCTACACCTTC. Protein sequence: CAWQDDYLYGYTF.